The 28 T cell receptor beta chains listed next were all sequenced from one sample in a study of shared clonotypes between healthy human individuals. Sequencing was performed with immunoSEQ multiplex PCR; in TCRdb, only in-frame clones are kept and a portion is missing. The data contain some 380,000 clones, 90% to 97% of them seen just once; the ten biggest clones take up approximately 0.32%. Input material: memory CD8+ T cells sorted from blood. Specified subset: CD45RO+ cells pooled with CCR7-negative TemRA cells. These receptors originate from a man aged 25-40 years in good health.

V is TRBV12-5 and J is TRBJ2-7, with D unresolved. The CDR3 loop spans 13 amino acids. Trimming shortened V by 9 bases and J by 2 bases, and 14 bases separated the two germline ends. CDR1 and CDR2 (germline): LGHNT, FRNRAP. The CDR3 DNA sequence: TGTGCTAGACCATTGTCTAAGACCTACGAGCAGTACTTC. It specifies CARPLSKTYEQYF.

The rearrangement joins TRBV29-1 to TRBJ1-1; possible D gene TRBD1, 5 bases. The germline V gene has CDR1 SQVTM and CDR2 ANQGSEA. Trimming removed 7 bases at V and 9 bases at J, with 21 bases between. The CDR3 length is 13 residues. The CDR3 protein is CSARRDGGSKAFF. DNA for the CDR3: TGCAGCGCCCGTCGGGACGGAGGATCAAAAGCTTTCTTT.

This clone is a singleton in its sample. V is TRBV6-1 and J is TRBJ2-1; D tentatively fits TRBD1 or TRBD2 (5 bases each). With 7 bases removed from V and 4 bases from J, the gap between germline ends came to 17 bases. This CDR3 is built from 15 residues. CDR1 is MNHNS and CDR2 is SASEGT in the germline V gene. DNA of the CDR3: TGTGCCAGCAAGAGTCCGGGACGGCTATACAATGAGCAGTTCTTC. As protein: CASKSPGRLYNEQFF.

The chain carries TRBV11-1 and TRBJ2-1, with TRBD1 matching 8 bases. After removal of 2 bases from V and 5 bases from J, the junction contained 2 bases not matched to a gene. This CDR3 spans 14 amino acids. Germline CDR1 SGHAT, CDR2 FQDESV (reference sequence). Here the CDR3 DNA reads TGTGCCAGCAGCTTAACGACAGGGGACAATGAGCAGTTCTTC. It encodes CASSLTTGDNEQFF.

The chain combines TRBV13 with TRBJ2-6; D not resolved. V lost 5 bases and J 0 bases, leaving 8 bases between the germline ends. The V gene's germline CDR1 is PRHDT and CDR2 FYEKMQ (reference sequence). CDR3 length: 15 residues. This CDR3 is CASSTRSSGANVLTF. The CDR3 DNA reads as TGTGCCAGCAGCACCAGGAGCTCTGGGGCCAACGTCCTGACTTTC.

The genes are TRBV5-1 and TRBJ2-5; 11 bases fit TRBD2. Germline assignment: CDR1 SGHRS and CDR2 YFSETQ. The J segment lost 5 bases and the V segment lost 8 bases, leaving 8 bases of the junction unmatched. The CDR3 consists of 14 residues. CDR3 in amino acids: CASSSGRAGETQYF. The CDR3 nucleotides are TGCGCCAGTAGTAGCGGGAGGGCCGGGGAGACCCAGTACTTC.

The chain recombines TRBV19 with TRBJ2-1; 14 bases line up with TRBD2. Germline V gene lookup returns CDR1 LNHDA and CDR2 SQIVND (reference sequence). The junction had 17 bases not matched to a gene; V was cut back by 4 bases and J by 9 bases. This CDR3 has 19 residues. The CDR3 DNA reads as TGTGCCAGTAGTAGACCCGGGACTAGCGGGAGAAGGGCCCTAAGTGAGCAGTTCTTC. As protein: CASSRPGTSGRRALSEQFF.

This chain links TRBV27 with TRBJ2-7; possibly TRBD1 for D (5 bases). The CDR3 length is 13 residues. CDR1 and CDR2 (germline): MNHEY, SMNVEV (reference sequence). The V gene lost 8 bases and the J gene lost 0 bases, with 11 bases spanning the gap. The CDR3 DNA sequence: TGTGCCAGCCACGACAGTATCTCCTACGAGCAGTACTTC. As protein: CASHDSISYEQYF.

J is TRBJ2-3 and V is TRBV5-1; a weak D match, TRBD2 (6 bases). Germline V gene data show CDR1 as SGHRS and CDR2 as YFSETQ. CDR3 size: 16 residues. V was trimmed by 0 bases and J by 5 bases, leaving 16 bases between them. Here the CDR3 reads CASSLAGRDRGDTQYF. CDR3 DNA: TGCGCCAGCAGCTTGGCCGGGCGGGATCGGGGAGATACGCAGTATTTT. Together with reference TRBV5-1 and TRBJ2-3, the CDR3 gives the full variable domain: KAGVTQTPRYLIKTRGQQVTLSCSPISGHRSVSWYQQTPGQGLQFLFEYFSETQRNKGNFPGRFSGRQFSNSRSEMNVSTLELGDSALYLCASSLAGRDRGDTQYFGPGTRLTVL.

The V call is TRBV15, the J call TRBJ2-5; possibly TRBD2 for D (6 bases). The CDR3 totals 14 residues. Trimming shortened V by 0 bases and J by 5 bases, and 10 bases separated the two germline ends. Germline V gene lookup returns CDR1 LNHNV and CDR2 YYDKDF (reference sequence). CDR3: CATSREDGGETQYF. CDR3 sequence (DNA): TGTGCCACCAGCAGAGAGGATGGGGGGGAGACCCAGTACTTC.

The rearrangement joins TRBV5-6 to TRBJ2-5; D is possibly TRBD1 (6 bases). The CDR3 is 15 residues long. Looked up from germline, CDR1 is SGHDT and CDR2 is YYEEEE. Trimming pared 5 bases from V and 0 bases from J, leaving 14 bases between. The CDR3 loop reads CASSSGTTYQETQYF. The DNA for the CDR3 is TGTGCCAGCAGTTCCGGGACAACCTACCAAGAGACCCAGTACTTC.

The J gene is TRBJ2-1, the V gene TRBV10-3; 12 positions agree with TRBD2. Germline V gene sequence: CDR1 ENHRY, CDR2 SYGVKD. The CDR3 has 15 amino acids. The junction had 4 bases not matched to a gene; V was cut back by 5 bases and J by 5 bases. This CDR3 is CAISLAGGPNNEQFF. CDR3 DNA sequence: TGTGCCATCAGTCTAGCGGGAGGGCCAAACAATGAGCAGTTCTTC.

The V gene is TRBV25-1, the J gene TRBJ2-5; TRBD2 matches at 10 bases. V dropped 2 bases and J dropped 5; count of bases not matched to a gene: 11. Germline loops: CDR1 MGHDK, CDR2 SYGVNS. This CDR3 spans 17 amino acids. The CDR3 sequence: CASSELESGRARETQYF. In nucleotides, the CDR3 is TGTGCCAGCAGTGAACTCGAGAGCGGGAGGGCCCGGGAGACCCAGTACTTC.

The chain combines TRBV7-2 with TRBJ2-7; maybe TRBD2 (6 bases). This CDR3 has 15 amino acids. The V gene's germline CDR1 is SGHTA and CDR2 FQGNSA. Trimming cost V 0 bases and J 2 bases, with 11 bases left between them. The CDR3 loop is CASSLAGGLTYEQYF. In DNA form, the CDR3 reads TGTGCCAGCAGCTTAGCTGGGGGACTCACCTACGAGCAGTACTTC.

The chain has TRBV5-4 and TRBJ2-2, with D possibly called TRBD1 or TRBD2 (7 bases each). Germline CDR1 reads SGHNT; CDR2 reads YYREEE (reference sequence). The CDR3 contains 16 residues. V was shortened by 4 bases and J by 6 bases, with 19 bases between the two germline ends. The CDR3 region is CASSPGGRGIPGELFF. The DNA of the CDR3 is TGTGCCAGCAGCCCAGGGGGGCGGGGGATCCCCGGGGAGCTGTTTTTT.

The V call is TRBV19, the J call TRBJ2-3; D not certain. Between the trimmed V and J ends, which lost 1 base and 3 bases, there was a span of 8 bases. Germline V gene lookup returns CDR1 LNHDA and CDR2 SQIVND (reference sequence). The CDR3 has 14 residues. The CDR3 region is CASSIGPYTDTQYF. The CDR3 DNA reads TGTGCCAGTAGTATAGGTCCCTATACAGATACGCAGTATTTT.

The chain links TRBV15 to TRBJ1-2; unclear D gene. CDR1 and CDR2 (germline): LNHNV, YYDKDF (reference sequence). V gave up 0 bases and J gave up 4 bases, with 3 bases separating them. This CDR3 is built from 12 residues. CDR3 in DNA: TGTGCCACCAGCAGAGACTTCTATGGCTACACCTTC. Protein product: CATSRDFYGYTF.

This chain links TRBV7-3 with TRBJ2-5, with D uncertain. Germline assignment: CDR1 SGHTA and CDR2 FQGTGA. Trimming took off 11 bases at V and 6 bases at J, with 10 bases between the two ends. The CDR3 sequence is 10 residues long. CDR3 sequence reads: CAAIGQTQYF. The CDR3 bases are TGTGCCGCCATCGGACAGACCCAGTACTTC.

CDR3 residues: CASSFQGSNGYTF. The DNA for the CDR3 is TGCGCCAGCAGCTTTCAGGGCTCGAATGGCTACACCTTC. The rearrangement joins TRBV5-1 to TRBJ1-2; a possible D gene is TRBD1 (5 bases). The CDR3 contains 13 residues. Trimming removed 2 bases from V and 6 bases from J, with 11 bases in between. Germline lookup yields CDR1 SGHRS and CDR2 YFSETQ.

This chain uses TRBV4-2 with TRBJ1-4; 7 bases line up with TRBD1. The germline gives CDR1 LGHNA, CDR2 YNFKEQ. The V gene end was trimmed by 4 bases and the J gene end by 0 bases; junction bases not matched to a gene: 5. The CDR3 spans 16 residues. The CDR3: CASSPDQGATNEKLFF. The CDR3, as DNA: TGTGCCAGCAGCCCAGACCAGGGGGCAACTAATGAAAAACTGTTTTTT.

This rearrangement joins TRBV6-6 to TRBJ2-2; 9 nucleotides match TRBD2. Per the germline V gene, CDR1 is MNHNY and CDR2 is SVGAGI (reference sequence). Germline trimming cut 6 bases from V and 0 bases from J; bases unmatched to any gene: 2. The CDR3 consists of 15 residues. CDR3 sequence: CASRAGGSNTGELFF. CDR3 nucleotide sequence: TGTGCCAGCAGGGCGGGAGGGTCGAACACCGGGGAGCTGTTTTTT.

DNA of the CDR3: TGTGCCAGCAGCGTAGACACCCTCACCGGGGAGCTGTTTTTT. This gives the protein CASSVDTLTGELFF. This chain links TRBV9 with TRBJ2-2, with D hard to call. The CDR3 totals 14 residues. Germline CDR1 is SGDLS and CDR2 is YYNGEE. The V end was cut by 0 bases, the J end by 4 bases, with 7 bases between.

V is TRBV5-6 and J is TRBJ2-3, with TRBD2 identical over 10 bases. J gave up 1 base and V 5 bases, and 4 bases lay outside the gene matches. The germline V gene has CDR1 SGHDT and CDR2 YYEEEE. This CDR3 spans 15 amino acids. CDR3 sequence: CASSLSGRRTDTQYF. As DNA, the CDR3 is TGTGCCAGCAGTCTTAGCGGGAGGCGCACAGATACGCAGTATTTT.

This chain uses TRBV18 with TRBJ2-1; 7 nucleotides line up with TRBD2. CDR3 size: 15 residues. With 2 bases clipped from V and 6 bases from J, the junction kept 7 bases outside the gene matches. Looked up from germline, CDR1 is KGHSH and CDR2 is LQKENI. The CDR3 loop reads CASSPSLAFVNEQFF. CDR3 bases: TGTGCCAGCTCACCATCACTAGCGTTTGTCAATGAGCAGTTCTTC.

This clone was observed once. This same CDR3 is encoded by further DNA sequences in the sample. V usage is TRBV27 and J usage is TRBJ2-7; D remains unclear. With 2 bases removed from V and 7 bases from J, the gap between germline ends came to 6 bases. Germline loops: CDR1 MNHEY, CDR2 SMNVEV (reference sequence). There are 11 residues in the CDR3. The CDR3 loop is CASSLGGEQYF. CDR3 nucleotides: TGTGCCAGCAGTTTAGGTGGGGAGCAGTACTTC.

V is TRBV29-1 and J is TRBJ2-2; perhaps TRBD1 as D (6 bases). The germline V and J ends were trimmed by 3 bases and 1 base, with 6 bases remaining between them. The germline V gene encodes CDR1 SQVTM and CDR2 ANQGSEA. The CDR3 runs 13 residues. In DNA, the CDR3 is TGCAGCGTTGACAGGGGGAACACCGGGGAGCTGTTTTTT. Protein: CSVDRGNTGELFF.

The chain is built from TRBV19 and TRBJ1-2; 7 positions agree with TRBD1. V shed 4 bases, J shed 6 bases, and the junction held 5 bases outside the gene matches. The CDR3 covers 13 residues. The germline gives CDR1 LNHDA, CDR2 SQIVND (reference sequence). The CDR3 here is CASSRGGDDGYTF. The CDR3 DNA reads as TGTGCCAGTAGTAGAGGGGGCGATGATGGCTACACCTTC. Using reference TRBV19 and TRBJ1-2 for the parts outside the CDR3, the full variable domain is DGGITQSPKYLFRKEGQNVTLSCEQNLNHDAMYWYRQDPGQGLRLIYYSQIVNDFQKGDIAEGYSVSREKKESFPLTVTSAQKNPTAFYLCASSRGGDDGYTFGSGTRLTVV.

The chain carries TRBV5-1 and TRBJ1-1, with a possible D match to TRBD1 (5 bases). The CDR3 is 14 amino acids. Germline V gives CDR1 SGHRS, CDR2 YFSETQ. The germline V and J ends were trimmed by 4 bases and 2 bases, with 12 bases remaining between them. The CDR3 loop reads CASSPGALNTEAFF. DNA for the CDR3: TGCGCCAGCAGCCCTGGGGCGCTTAACACTGAAGCTTTCTTT.